Sequencing of this TCR beta chain was carried out in a study of control samples from healthy donors and cancer patients. Measured with immunoSEQ multiplex PCR; TCRdb has only the in-frame clones, and not every one. This sample yields some 130,000 clones, of which around 92% are seen a single time; about 1.9% belongs to the top ten. Input material: blood. The clonotype originates from a woman aged 45-60 years in good health.

CDR3 nucleotide sequence: TGTGCCAGCAGTCGAACAGGGGGCGGCAATCAGCCCCAGCATTTT. It codes for CASSRTGGGNQPQHF. The rearrangement uses TRBV6-2 or TRBV6-3 and TRBJ1-5; 9 bases line up with TRBD1. The V gene end was trimmed by 5 bases and the J gene end by 2 bases; junction bases not matched to a gene: 4. This CDR3 is 15 amino acids long. Germline V CDR1 and CDR2: MNHEY, SVGEGT.